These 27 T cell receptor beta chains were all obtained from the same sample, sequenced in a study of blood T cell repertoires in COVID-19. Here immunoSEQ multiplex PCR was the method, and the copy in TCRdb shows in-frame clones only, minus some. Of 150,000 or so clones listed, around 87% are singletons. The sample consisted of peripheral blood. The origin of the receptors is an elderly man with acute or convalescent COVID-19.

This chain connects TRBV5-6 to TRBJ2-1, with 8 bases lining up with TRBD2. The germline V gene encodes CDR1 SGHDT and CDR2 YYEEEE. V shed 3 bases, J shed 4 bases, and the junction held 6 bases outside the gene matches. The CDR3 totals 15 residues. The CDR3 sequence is CASSYRGGTYNEQFF. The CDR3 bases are TGTGCCAGCAGCTATCGGGGGGGAACTTACAATGAGCAGTTCTTC.

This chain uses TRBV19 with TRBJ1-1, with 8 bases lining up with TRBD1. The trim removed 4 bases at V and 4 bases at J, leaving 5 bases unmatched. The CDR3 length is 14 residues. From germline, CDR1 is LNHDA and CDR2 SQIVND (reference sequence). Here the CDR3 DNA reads TGTGCCAGTAGTACCGGACAGGGAACCACTGAAGCTTTCTTT. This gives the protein CASSTGQGTTEAFF.

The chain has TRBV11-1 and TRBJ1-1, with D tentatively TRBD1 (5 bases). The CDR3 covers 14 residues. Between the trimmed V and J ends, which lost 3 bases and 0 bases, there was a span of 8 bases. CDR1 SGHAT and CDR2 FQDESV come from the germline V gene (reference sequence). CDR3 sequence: CASSFGGLNTEAFF. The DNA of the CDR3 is TGTGCCAGCAGCTTCGGGGGTCTGAACACTGAAGCTTTCTTT.

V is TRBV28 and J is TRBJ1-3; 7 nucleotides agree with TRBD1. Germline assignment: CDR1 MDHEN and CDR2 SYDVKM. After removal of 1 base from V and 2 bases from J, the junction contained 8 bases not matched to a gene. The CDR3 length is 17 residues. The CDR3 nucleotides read TGTGCCAGCAGTTTATACCCCAGACAGGGAACTGGAAACACCATATATTTT. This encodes CASSLYPRQGTGNTIYF.

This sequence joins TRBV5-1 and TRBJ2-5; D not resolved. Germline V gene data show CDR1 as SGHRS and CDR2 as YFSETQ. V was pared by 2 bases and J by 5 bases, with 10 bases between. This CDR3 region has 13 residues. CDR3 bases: TGCGCCAGCAGCTTAGCGAGAACCGAGACCCAGTACTTC. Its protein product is CASSLARTETQYF.

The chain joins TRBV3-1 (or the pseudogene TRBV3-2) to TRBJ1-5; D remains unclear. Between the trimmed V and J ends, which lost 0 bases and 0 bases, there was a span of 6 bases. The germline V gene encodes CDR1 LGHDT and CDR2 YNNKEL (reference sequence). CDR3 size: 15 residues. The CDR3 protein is CASSQEEVSNQPQHF. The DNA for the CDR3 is TGTGCCAGCAGCCAAGAAGAGGTTAGCAATCAGCCCCAGCATTTT.

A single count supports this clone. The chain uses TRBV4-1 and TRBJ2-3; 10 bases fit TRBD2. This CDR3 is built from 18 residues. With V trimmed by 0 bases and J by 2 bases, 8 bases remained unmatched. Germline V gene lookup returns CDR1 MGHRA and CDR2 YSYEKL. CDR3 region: CASSQEGALAGVTDTQYF. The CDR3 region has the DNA TGCGCCAGCAGCCAAGAGGGGGCCCTAGCGGGGGTCACAGATACGCAGTATTTT.

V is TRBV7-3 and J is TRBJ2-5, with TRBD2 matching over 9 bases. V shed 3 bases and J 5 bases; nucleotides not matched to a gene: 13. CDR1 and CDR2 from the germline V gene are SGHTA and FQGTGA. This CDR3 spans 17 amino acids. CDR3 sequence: CASSLFPGAREGETQYF. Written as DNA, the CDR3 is TGTGCCAGCAGCTTGTTCCCGGGGGCGCGGGAGGGCGAGACCCAGTACTTC. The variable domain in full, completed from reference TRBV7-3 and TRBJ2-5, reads GAGVSQTPSNKVTEKGKYVELRCDPISGHTALYWYRQSLGQGPEFLIYFQGTGAADDSGLPNDRFFAVRPEGSVSTLKIQRTERGDSAVYLCASSLFPGAREGETQYFGPGTRLLVL.

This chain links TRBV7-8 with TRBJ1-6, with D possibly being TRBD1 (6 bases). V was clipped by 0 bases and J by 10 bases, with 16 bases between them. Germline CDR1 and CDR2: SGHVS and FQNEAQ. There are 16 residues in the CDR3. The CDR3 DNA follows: TGTGCCAGCAGCTTAGCAAGTCACAGGGATGTCTCACCCCTCCACTTT. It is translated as CASSLASHRDVSPLHF.

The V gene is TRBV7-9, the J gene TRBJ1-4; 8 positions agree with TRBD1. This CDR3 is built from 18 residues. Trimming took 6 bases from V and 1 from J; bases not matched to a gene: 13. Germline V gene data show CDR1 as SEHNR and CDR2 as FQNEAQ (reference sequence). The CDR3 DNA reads TGTGCCAGCAGTCGCCTTCAGGGGGCGGACCGAACTAATGAAAAACTGTTTTTT. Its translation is CASSRLQGADRTNEKLFF.

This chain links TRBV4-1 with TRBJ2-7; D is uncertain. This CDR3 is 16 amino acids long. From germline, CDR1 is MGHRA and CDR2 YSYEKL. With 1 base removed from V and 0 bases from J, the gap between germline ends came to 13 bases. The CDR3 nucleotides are TGCGCCAGCAGCCAAGTTTTGTCAGGAAGCTCCTACGAGCAGTACTTC. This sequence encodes CASSQVLSGSSYEQYF.

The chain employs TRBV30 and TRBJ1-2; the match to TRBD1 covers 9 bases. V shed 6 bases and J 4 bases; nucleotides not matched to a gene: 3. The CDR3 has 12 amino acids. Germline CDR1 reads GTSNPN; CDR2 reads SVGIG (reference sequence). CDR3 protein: CACKDRGYGYTF. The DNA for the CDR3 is TGTGCCTGTAAGGACAGGGGCTATGGCTACACCTTC.

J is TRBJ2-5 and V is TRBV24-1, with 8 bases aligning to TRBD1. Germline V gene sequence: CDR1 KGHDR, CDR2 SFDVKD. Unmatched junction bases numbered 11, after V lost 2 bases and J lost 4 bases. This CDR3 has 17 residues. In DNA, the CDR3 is TGTGCCACCAGTGATTCCTCTCCCGGACAGGGTGGAGAGACCCAGTACTTC. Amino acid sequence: CATSDSSPGQGGETQYF.

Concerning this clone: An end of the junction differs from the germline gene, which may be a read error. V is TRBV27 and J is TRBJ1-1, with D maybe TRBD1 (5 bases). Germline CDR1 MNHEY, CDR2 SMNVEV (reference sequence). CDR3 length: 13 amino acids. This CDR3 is CASSGMTGTGAFF. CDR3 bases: TGTGCCAGCAGTGGGATGACCGGGACTGGAGCTTTCTTT.

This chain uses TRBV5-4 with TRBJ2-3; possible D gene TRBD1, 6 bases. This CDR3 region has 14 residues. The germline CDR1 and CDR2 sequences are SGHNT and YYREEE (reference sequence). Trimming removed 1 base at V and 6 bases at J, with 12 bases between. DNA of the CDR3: TGTGCCAGCAGCTTGAAGTCAGGGGAGGATACGCAGTATTTT. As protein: CASSLKSGEDTQYF.

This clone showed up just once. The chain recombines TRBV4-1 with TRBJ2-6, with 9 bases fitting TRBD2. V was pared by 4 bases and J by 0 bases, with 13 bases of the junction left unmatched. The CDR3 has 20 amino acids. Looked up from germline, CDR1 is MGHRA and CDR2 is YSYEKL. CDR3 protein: CASSPKREQRGDSGANVLTF. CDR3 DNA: TGCGCCAGCAGCCCCAAAAGGGAACAGCGGGGGGACTCTGGGGCCAACGTCCTGACTTTC.

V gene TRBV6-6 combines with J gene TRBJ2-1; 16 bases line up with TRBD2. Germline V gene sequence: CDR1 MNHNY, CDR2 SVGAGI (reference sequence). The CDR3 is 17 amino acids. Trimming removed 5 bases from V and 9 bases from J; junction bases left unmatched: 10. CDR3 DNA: TGTGCCAGCAGTGGATCGGGACTAGCGGGAGGGTTGGGTGAGCAGTTCTTC. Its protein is CASSGSGLAGGLGEQFF.

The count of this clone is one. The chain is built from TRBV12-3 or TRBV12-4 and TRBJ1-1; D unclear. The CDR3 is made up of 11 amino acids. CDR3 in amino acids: CTTRERAEAFF. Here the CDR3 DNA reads TGTACGACTAGGGAGCGCGCTGAAGCTTTCTTT.

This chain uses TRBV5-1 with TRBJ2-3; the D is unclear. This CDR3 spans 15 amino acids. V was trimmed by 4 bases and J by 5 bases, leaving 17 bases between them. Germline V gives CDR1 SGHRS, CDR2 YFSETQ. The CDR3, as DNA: TGCGCCAGCAGCCCTGATTGGAGTAGGTTAGATACGCAGTATTTT. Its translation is CASSPDWSRLDTQYF.

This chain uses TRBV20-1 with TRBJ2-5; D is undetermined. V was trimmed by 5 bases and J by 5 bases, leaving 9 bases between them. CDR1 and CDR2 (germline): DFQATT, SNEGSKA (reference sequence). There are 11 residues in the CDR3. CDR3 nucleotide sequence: TGCAGTGCTCTTCCTCTGGAGACCCAGTACTTC. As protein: CSALPLETQYF.

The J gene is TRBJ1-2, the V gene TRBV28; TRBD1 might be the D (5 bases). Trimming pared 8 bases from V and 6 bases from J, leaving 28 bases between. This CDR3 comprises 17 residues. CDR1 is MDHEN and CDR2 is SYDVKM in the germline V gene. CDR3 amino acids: CASGPGGGTLRGDGYTF. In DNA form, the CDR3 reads TGTGCCAGCGGCCCGGGGGGGGGAACCCTCCGGGGAGATGGCTACACCTTC.

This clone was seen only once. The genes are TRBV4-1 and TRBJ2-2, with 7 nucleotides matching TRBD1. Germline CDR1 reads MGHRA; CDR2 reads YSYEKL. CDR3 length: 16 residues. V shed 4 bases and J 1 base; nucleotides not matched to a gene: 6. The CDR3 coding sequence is TGCGCCAGCAGCCCCCAGACAGGGATGAACACCGGGGAGCTGTTTTTT. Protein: CASSPQTGMNTGELFF.

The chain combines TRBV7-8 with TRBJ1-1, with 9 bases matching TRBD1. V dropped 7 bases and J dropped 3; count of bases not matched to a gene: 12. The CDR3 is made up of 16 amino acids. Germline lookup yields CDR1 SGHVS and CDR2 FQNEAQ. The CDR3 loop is CASTPGLQGADTEAFF. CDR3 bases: TGTGCCAGCACCCCCGGCTTACAGGGGGCGGACACTGAAGCTTTCTTT.

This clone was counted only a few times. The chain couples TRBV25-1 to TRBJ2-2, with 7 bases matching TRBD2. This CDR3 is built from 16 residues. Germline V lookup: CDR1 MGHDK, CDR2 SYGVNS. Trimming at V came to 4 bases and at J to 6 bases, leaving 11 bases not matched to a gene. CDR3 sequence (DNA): TGTGCCAGCAGTGGGCGGACTAGGGGTACGTCCGGGGAGCTGTTTTTT. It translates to CASSGRTRGTSGELFF.

DNA for the CDR3: TGCGCCAGCACCCGAACGTGGGACAGGGGGCGGGCTGAAGCTTTCTTT. Residues: CASTRTWDRGRAEAFF. The gene calls are TRBV10-2 and TRBJ1-1; 12 positions match TRBD1. This CDR3 contains 16 residues. The junction had 12 bases not matched to a gene; V was cut back by 7 bases and J by 6 bases. Germline V lookup: CDR1 WSHSY, CDR2 SAAADI.

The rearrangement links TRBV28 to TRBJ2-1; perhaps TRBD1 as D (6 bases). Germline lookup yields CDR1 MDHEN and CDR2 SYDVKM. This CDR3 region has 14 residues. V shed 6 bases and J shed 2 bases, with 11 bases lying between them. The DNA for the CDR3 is TGTGCCAGCAGATCAGGGGTGACCTACAATGAGCAGTTCTTC. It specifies CASRSGVTYNEQFF.

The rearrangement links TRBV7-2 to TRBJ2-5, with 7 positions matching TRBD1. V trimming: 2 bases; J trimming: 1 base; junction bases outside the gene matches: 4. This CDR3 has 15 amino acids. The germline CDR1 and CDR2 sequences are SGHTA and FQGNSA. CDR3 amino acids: CASSLTTGRQETQYF. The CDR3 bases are TGTGCCAGCAGCTTAACGACAGGGCGCCAAGAGACCCAGTACTTC.